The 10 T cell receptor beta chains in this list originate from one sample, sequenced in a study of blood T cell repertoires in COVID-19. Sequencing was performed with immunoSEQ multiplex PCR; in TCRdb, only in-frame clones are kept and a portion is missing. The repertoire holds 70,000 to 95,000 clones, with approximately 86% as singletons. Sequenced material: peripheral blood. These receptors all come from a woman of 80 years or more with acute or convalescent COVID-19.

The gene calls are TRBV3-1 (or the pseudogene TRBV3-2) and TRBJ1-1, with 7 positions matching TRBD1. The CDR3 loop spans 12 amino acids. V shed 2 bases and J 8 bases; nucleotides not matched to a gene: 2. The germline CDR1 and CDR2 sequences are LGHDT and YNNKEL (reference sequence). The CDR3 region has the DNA TGTGCCAGCAGCCAAAGGACAGGAGAAGCTTTCTTT. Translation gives CASSQRTGEAFF.

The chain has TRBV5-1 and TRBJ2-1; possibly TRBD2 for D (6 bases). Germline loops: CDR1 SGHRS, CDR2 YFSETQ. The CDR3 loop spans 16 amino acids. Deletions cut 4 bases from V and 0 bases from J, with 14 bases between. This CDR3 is CASSGGGRGSYNEQFF. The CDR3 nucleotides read TGCGCCAGCAGCGGCGGCGGGCGGGGCTCCTACAATGAGCAGTTCTTC.

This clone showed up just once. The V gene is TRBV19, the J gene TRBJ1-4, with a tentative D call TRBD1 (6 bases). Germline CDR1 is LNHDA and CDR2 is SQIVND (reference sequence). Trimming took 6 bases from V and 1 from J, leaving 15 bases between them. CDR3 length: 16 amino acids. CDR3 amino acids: CASSTGRGLTNEKLFF. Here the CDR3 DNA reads TGTGCCAGTAGCACGGGAAGGGGGTTAACTAATGAAAAACTGTTTTTT.

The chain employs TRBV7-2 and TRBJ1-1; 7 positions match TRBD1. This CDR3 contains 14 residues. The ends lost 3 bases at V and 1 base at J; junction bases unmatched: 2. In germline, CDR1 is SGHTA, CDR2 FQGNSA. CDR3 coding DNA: TGTGCCAGCAGCTTGGGGACAGCGAACACTGAAGCTTTCTTT. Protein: CASSLGTANTEAFF.

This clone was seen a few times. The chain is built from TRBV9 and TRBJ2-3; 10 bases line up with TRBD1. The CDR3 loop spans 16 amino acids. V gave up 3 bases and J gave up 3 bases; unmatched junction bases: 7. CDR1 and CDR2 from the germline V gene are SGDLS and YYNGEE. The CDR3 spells CASSARDRGFTDTQYF. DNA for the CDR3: TGTGCCAGCAGCGCTCGGGACAGGGGCTTTACAGATACGCAGTATTTT.

CDR3 region: CASSMGTTTTETQYF. The CDR3 DNA reads TGTGCCAGCAGCATGGGGACAACTACCACAGAGACCCAGTACTTC. V and J are TRBV7-2 and TRBJ2-5; possible D gene TRBD1, 6 bases. Germline CDR1 and CDR2: SGHTA and FQGNSA. The CDR3 covers 15 residues. Trimming shortened V by 5 bases and J by 4 bases, and 17 bases separated the two germline ends.

CDR3 loop: CASSREMDSPLHF. Written as DNA, the CDR3 is TGTGCCAGCAGCCGAGAGATGGATTCACCCCTCCACTTT. The chain combines TRBV7-2 with TRBJ1-6; D gene uncertain. The CDR3 runs to 13 residues. The germline gives CDR1 SGHTA, CDR2 FQGNSA. V dropped 5 bases and J dropped 8 bases, with 10 bases sitting between them.

CDR3 coding DNA: TGTGCCACGCAAAGGGGGGGGAGAGGCACTGAAGCTTTCTTT. This gives the protein CATQRGGRGTEAFF. V is TRBV19 and J is TRBJ1-1, with D possibly TRBD1 on 6 matching bases. The CDR3 consists of 14 residues. V lost 10 bases and J lost 4, with 19 bases in between. Germline V gives CDR1 LNHDA, CDR2 SQIVND (reference sequence). Drawing the rest from reference TRBV19 and TRBJ1-1, the complete variable domain is DGGITQSPKYLFRKEGQNVTLSCEQNLNHDAMYWYRQDPGQGLRLIYYSQIVNDFQKGDIAEGYSVSREKKESFPLTVTSAQKNPTAFYLCATQRGGRGTEAFFGQGTRLTVV.

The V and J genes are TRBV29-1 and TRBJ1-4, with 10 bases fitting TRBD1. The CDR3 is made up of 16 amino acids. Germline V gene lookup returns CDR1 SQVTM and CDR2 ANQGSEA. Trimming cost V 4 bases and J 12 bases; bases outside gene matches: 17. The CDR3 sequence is CSVGGTGTGAGNELFF. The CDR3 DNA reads TGCAGCGTTGGAGGAACGGGGACAGGGGCGGGAAATGAACTGTTTTTT.

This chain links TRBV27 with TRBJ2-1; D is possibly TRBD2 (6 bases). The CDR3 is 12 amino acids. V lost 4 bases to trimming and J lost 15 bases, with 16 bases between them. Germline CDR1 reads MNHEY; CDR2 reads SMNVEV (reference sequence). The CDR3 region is CASSSVSGLGFF. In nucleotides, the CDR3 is TGTGCCAGCAGTTCCGTCTCGGGACTGGGGTTCTTC.